The present T cell receptor beta chain was sequenced within a study of T cells after posttransplantation cyclophosphamide. This CDR3 region has 15 residues. CDR1 and CDR2 (germline): SGHAT, FQNNGV. V dropped 5 bases and J dropped 6 bases, with 18 bases sitting between them. Assay: immunoSEQ multiplex PCR; the TCRdb copy retains only in-frame clones and omits some. The table lists 35,000 to 40,000 clones, with no singletons. The receptor was isolated from a man aged 45-65 years in good health, CMV-negative, and a related stem cell transplant donor. The sample comprised PBMCs. The J gene is TRBJ2-3, the V gene TRBV11-2, with D possibly being TRBD2 (5 bases). The CDR3 region is CASSLRILEADTQYF. DNA of the CDR3: TGTGCCAGCAGCCTAAGAATACTAGAGGCTGATACGCAGTATTTT. Full variable domain (remainder filled in from reference TRBV11-2 and TRBJ2-3): EAGVAQSPRYKIIEKRQSVAFWCNPISGHATLYWYQQILGQGPKLLIQFQNNGVVDDSQLPKDRFSAERLKGVDSTLKIQPAKLEDSAVYLCASSLRILEADTQYFGPGTRLTVL.